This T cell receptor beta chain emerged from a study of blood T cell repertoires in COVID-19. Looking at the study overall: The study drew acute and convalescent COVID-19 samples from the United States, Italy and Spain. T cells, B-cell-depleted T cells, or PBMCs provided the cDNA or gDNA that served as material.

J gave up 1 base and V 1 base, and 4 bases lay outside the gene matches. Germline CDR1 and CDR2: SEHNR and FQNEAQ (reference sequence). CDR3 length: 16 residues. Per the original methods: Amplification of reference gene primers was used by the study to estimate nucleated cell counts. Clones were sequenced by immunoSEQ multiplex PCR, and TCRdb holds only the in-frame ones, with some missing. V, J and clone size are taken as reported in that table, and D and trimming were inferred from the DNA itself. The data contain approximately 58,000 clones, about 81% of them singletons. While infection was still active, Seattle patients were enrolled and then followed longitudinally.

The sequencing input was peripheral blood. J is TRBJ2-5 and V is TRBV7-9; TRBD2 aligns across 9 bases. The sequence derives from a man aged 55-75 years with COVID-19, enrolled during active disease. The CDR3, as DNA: TGTGCCAGCAGCTTAGGGTCACTAGCGGGCCAAGAGACCCAGTACTTC. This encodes CASSLGSLAGQETQYF.